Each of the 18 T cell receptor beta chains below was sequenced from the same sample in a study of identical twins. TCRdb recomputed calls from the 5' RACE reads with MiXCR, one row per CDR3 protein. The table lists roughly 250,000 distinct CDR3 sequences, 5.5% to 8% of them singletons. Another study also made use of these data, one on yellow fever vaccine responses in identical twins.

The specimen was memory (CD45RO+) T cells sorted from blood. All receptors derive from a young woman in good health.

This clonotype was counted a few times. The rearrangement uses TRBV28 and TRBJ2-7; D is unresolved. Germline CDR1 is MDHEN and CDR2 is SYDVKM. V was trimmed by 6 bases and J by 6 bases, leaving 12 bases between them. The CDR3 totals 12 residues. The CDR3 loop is CASSRGHSEQYF. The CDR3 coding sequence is TGTGCCAGCAGCCGAGGCCACTCCGAGCAGTACTTC. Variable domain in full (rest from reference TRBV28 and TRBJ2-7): DVKVTQSSRYLVKRTGEKVFLECVQDMDHENMFWYRQDPGLGLRLIYFSYDVKMKEKGDIPEGYSVSREKKERFSLILESASTNQTSMYLCASSRGHSEQYFGPGTRLTVT.

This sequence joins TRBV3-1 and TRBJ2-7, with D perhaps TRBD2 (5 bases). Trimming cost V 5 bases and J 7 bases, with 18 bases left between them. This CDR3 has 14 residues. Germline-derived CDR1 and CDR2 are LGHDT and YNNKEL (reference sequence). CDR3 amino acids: CASSYRATSFEQYF. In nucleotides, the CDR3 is TGTGCCAGCAGCTACCGCGCCACTAGTTTTGAGCAGTACTTC.

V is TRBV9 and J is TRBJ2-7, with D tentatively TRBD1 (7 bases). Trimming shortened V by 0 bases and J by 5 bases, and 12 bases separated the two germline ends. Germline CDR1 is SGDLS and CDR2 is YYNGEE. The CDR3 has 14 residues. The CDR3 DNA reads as TGTGCCAGCAGCGTAGGGGGCAGGGGGGACGAGCAGTACTTC. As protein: CASSVGGRGDEQYF.

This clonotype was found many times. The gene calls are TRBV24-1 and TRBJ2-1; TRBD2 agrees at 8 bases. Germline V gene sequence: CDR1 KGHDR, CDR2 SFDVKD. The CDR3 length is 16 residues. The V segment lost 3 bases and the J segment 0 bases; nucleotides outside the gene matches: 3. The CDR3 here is CATSDVSGSSYNEQFF. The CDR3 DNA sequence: TGTGCCACCAGTGATGTAAGCGGGAGCTCCTACAATGAGCAGTTCTTC.

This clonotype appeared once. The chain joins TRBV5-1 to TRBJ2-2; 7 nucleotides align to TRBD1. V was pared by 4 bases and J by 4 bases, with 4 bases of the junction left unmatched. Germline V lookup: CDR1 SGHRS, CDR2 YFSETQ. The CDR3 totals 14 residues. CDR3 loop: CASSEGATTGELFF. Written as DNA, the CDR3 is TGCGCCAGCAGCGAGGGGGCGACCACCGGGGAGCTGTTTTTT. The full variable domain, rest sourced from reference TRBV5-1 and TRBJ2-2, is KAGVTQTPRYLIKTRGQQVTLSCSPISGHRSVSWYQQTPGQGLQFLFEYFSETQRNKGNFPGRFSGRQFSNSRSEMNVSTLELGDSALYLCASSEGATTGELFFGEGSRLTVL.

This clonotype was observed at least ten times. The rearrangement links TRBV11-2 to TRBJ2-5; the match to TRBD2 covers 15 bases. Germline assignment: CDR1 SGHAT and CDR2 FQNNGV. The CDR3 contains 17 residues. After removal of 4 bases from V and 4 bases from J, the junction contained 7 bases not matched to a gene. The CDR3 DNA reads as TGTGCCAGCAGCTCCGGACTAGCGGGGGGGCCACGAGAGACCCAGTACTTC. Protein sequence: CASSSGLAGGPRETQYF.

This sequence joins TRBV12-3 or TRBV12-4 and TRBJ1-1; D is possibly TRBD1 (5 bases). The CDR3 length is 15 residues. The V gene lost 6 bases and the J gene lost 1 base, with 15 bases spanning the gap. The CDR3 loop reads CASSIWKGPNTEAFF. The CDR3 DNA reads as TGTGCCAGCAGCATTTGGAAGGGGCCGAACACTGAAGCTTTCTTT.

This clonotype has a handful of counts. The CDR3 here is CASSSGGTYEQYF. The CDR3 nucleotides are TGTGCCAGCAGCTCTGGCGGAACCTACGAGCAGTACTTC. The V call is TRBV5-4, the J call TRBJ2-7; D is unclear. Germline CDR1 reads SGHNT; CDR2 reads YYREEE (reference sequence). The CDR3 runs 13 residues. V was shortened by 3 bases and J by 2 bases, with 9 bases between the two germline ends.

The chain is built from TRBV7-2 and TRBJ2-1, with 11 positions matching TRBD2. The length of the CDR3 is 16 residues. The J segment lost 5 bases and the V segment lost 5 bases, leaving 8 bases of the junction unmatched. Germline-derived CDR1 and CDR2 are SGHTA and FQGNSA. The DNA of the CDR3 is TGTGCCAGCAGCCACGGAGGGACTAGCGGAAACAATGAGCAGTTCTTC. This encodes CASSHGGTSGNNEQFF.

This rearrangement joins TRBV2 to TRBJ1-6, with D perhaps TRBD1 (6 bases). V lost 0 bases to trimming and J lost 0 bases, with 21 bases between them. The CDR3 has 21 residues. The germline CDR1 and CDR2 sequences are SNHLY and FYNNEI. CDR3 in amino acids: CASSEALLGGVRSSYNSPLHF. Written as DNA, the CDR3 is TGTGCCAGCAGTGAAGCGCTTTTGGGGGGCGTACGGAGCTCCTATAATTCACCCCTCCACTTT.

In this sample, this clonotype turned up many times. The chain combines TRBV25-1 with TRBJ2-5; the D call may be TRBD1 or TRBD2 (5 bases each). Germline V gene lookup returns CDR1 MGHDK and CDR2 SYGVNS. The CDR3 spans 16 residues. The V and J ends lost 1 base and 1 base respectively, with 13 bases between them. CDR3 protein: CASSEFRAGGQETQYF. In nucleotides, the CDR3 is TGTGCCAGCAGTGAATTTCGGGCTGGGGGCCAAGAGACCCAGTACTTC.

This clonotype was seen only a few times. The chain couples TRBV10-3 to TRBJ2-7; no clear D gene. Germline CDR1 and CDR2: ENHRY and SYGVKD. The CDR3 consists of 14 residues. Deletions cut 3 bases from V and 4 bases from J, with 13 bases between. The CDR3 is CAISDAVKAYEQYF. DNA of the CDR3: TGTGCCATCAGTGATGCAGTCAAGGCTTACGAGCAGTACTTC.

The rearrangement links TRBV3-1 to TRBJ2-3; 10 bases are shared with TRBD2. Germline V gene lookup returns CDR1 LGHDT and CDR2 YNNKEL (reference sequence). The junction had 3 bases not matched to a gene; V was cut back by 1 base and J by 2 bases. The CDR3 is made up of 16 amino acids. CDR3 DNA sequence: TGTGCCAGCAGCCAAGTTAGCGGGAGGCCCACAGATACGCAGTATTTT. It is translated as CASSQVSGRPTDTQYF.

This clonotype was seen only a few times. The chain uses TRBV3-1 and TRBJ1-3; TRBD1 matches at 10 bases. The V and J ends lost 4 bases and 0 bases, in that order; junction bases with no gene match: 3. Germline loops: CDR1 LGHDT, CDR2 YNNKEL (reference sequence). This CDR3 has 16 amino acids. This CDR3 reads CASSLGTGVSGNTIYF. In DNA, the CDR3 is TGTGCCAGCAGCCTTGGGACAGGGGTCTCTGGAAACACCATATATTTT.

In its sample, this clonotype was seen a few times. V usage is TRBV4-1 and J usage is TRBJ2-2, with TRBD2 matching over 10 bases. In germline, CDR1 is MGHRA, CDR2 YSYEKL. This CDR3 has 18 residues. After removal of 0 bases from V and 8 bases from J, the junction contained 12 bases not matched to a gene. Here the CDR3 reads CASSQDLRPAGGLGELFF. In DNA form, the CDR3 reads TGCGCCAGCAGCCAAGATCTGCGGCCAGCGGGGGGGCTGGGGGAGCTGTTTTTT.

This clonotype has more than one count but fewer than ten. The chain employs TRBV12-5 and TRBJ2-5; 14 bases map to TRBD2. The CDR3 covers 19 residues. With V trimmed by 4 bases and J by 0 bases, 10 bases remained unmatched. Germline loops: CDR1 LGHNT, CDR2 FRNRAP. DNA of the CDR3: TGTGCTAGTGGTTCCAGTCGACTAGCGGGGGGGTGGGACCAAGAGACCCAGTACTTC. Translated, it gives CASGSSRLAGGWDQETQYF.

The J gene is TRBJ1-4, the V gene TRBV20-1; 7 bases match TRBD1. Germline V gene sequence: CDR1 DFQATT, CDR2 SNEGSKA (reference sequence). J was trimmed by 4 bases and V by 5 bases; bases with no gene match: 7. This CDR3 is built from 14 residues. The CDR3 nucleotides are TGCAGTGCTCTAACTGGGACAGTTAATGAAAAACTGTTTTTT. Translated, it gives CSALTGTVNEKLFF.

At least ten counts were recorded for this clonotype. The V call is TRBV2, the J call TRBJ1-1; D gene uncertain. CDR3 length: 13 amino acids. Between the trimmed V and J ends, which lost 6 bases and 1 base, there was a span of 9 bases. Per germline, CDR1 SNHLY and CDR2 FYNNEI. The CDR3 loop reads CASRVGRNTEAFF. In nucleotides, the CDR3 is TGTGCCAGCAGGGTAGGACGGAACACTGAAGCTTTCTTT.